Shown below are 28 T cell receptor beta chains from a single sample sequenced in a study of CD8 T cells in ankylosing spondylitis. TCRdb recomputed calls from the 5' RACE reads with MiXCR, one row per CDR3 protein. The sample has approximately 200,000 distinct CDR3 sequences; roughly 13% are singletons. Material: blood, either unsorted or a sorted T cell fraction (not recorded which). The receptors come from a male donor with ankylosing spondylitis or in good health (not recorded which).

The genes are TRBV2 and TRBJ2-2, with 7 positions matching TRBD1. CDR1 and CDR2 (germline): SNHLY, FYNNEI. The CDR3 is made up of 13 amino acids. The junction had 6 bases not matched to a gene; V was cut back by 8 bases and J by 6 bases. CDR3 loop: CASRGGYSGELFF. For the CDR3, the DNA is TGTGCCAGCCGAGGGGGCTATTCCGGGGAGCTGTTTTTT.

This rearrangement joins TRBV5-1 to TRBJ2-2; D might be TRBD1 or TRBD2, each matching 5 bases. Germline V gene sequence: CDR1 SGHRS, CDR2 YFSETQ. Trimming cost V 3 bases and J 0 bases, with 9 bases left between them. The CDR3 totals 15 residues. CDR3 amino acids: CASSWDGANTGELFF. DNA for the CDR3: TGCGCCAGCAGCTGGGACGGAGCGAACACCGGGGAGCTGTTTTTT. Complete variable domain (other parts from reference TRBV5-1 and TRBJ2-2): KAGVTQTPRYLIKTRGQQVTLSCSPISGHRSVSWYQQTPGQGLQFLFEYFSETQRNKGNFPGRFSGRQFSNSRSEMNVSTLELGDSALYLCASSWDGANTGELFFGEGSRLTVL.

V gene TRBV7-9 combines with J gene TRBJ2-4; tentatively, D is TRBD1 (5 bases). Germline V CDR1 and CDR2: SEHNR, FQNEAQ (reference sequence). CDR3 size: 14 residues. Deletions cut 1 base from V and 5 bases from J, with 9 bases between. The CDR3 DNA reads TGTGCCAGCAGCTTAGGGGGCAACCAAAACATTCAGTACTTC. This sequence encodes CASSLGGNQNIQYF.

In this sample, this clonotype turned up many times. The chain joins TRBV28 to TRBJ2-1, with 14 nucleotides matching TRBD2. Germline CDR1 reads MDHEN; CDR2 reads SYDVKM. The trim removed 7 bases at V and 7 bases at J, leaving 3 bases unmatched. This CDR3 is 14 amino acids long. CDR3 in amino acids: CASTRTSGGNEQFF. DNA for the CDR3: TGTGCCAGCACCAGGACTAGCGGGGGGAATGAGCAGTTCTTC.

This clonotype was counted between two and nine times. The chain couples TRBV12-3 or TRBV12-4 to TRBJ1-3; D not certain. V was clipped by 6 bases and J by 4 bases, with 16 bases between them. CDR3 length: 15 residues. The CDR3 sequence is CASRPTLDAGNTIYF. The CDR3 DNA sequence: TGTGCCAGCAGACCTACCCTCGACGCGGGAAACACCATATATTTT.

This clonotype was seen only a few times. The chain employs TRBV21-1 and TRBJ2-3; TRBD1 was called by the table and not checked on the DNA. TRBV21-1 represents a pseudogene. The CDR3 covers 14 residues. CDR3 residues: CASTPQRGSDTQYF. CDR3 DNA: TGTGCCAGCACCCCTCAAAGGGGGTCCGATACGCAGTATTTT.

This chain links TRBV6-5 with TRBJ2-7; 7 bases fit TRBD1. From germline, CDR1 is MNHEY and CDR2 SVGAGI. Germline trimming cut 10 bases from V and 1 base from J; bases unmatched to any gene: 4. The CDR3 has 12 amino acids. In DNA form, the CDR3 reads TGTGCCACCAGACAGGGTTCCTACGAGCAGTACTTC. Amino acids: CATRQGSYEQYF.

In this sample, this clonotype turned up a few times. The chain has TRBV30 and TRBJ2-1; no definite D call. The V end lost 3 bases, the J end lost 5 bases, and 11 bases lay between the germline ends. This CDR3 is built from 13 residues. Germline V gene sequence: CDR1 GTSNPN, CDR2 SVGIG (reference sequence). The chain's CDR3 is CAWSAGSNNEQFF. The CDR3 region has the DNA TGTGCCTGGAGCGCCGGCAGCAACAATGAGCAGTTCTTC.

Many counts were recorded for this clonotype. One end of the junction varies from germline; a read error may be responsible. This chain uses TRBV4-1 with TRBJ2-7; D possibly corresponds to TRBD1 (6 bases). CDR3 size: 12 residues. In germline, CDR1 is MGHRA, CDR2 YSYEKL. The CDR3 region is CASSQEGRRQDF. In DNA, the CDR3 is TGCGCCAGCAGCCAAGAGGGTAGAAGACAGGACTTC.

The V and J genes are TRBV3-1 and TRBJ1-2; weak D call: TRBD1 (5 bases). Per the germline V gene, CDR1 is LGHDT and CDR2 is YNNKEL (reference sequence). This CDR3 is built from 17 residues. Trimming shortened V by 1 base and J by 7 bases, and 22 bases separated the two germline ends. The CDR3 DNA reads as TGTGCCAGCAGCCAAGTGAAACCGGGACGTAAGGGGTTTGGCTACACCTTC. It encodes CASSQVKPGRKGFGYTF.

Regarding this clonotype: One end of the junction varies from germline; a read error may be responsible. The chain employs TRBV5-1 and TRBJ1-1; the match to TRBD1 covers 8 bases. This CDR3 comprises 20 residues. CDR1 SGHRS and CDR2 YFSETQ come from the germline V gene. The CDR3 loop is CASILGDRGRFTPGGTEAFF. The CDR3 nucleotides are TGCGCCAGCATCTTGGGTGACAGGGGACGCTTCACCCCGGGTGGCACTGAAGCTTTCTTT.

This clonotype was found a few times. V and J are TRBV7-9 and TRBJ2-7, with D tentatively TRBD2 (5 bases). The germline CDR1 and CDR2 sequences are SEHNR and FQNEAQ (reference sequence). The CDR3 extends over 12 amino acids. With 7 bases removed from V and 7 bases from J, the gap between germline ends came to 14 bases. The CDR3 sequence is CASNGPRGEQYF. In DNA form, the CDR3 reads TGTGCCAGCAATGGACCCCGGGGAGAGCAGTACTTC.

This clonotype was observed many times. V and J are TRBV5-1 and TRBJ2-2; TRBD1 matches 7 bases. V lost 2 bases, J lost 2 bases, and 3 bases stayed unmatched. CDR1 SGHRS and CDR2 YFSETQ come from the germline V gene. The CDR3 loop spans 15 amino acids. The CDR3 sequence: CASSFGTDNTGELFF. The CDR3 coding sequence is TGCGCCAGCAGCTTCGGGACAGATAACACCGGGGAGCTGTTTTTT.

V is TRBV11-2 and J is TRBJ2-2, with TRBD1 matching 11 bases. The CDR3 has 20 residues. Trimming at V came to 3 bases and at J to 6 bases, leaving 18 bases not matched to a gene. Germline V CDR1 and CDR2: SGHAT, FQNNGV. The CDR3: CASSFHRDRGINALAGELFF. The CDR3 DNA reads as TGTGCCAGCAGCTTCCACCGGGACAGGGGGATTAATGCTTTGGCCGGGGAGCTGTTTTTT.

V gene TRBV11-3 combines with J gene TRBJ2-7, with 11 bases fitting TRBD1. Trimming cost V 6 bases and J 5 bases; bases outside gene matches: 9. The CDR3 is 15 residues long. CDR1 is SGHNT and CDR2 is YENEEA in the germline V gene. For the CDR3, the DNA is TGTGCCAGCAGAGAGAGGACAGGGGGCCGCGACGAGCAGTACTTC. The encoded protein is CASRERTGGRDEQYF.

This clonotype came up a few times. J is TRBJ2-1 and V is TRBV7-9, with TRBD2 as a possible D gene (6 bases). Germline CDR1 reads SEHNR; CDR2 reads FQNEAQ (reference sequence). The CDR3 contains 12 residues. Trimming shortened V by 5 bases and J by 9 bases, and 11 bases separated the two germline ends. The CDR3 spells CASSLGTAEQFF. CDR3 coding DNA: TGTGCCAGCAGCCTTGGGACTGCTGAGCAGTTCTTC. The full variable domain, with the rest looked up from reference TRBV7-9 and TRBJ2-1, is DTGVSQNPRHKITKRGQNVTFRCDPISEHNRLYWYRQTLGQGPEFLTYFQNEAQLEKSRLLSDRFSAERPKGSFSTLEIQRTEQGDSAMYLCASSLGTAEQFFGPGTRLTVL.

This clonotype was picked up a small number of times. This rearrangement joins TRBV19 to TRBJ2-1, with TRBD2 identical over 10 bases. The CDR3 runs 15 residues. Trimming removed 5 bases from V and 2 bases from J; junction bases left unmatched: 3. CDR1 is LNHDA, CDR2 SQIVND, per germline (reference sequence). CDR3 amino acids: CASSSAGGAYNEQFF. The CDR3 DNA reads TGTGCCAGTAGTTCAGCGGGAGGGGCCTACAATGAGCAGTTCTTC.

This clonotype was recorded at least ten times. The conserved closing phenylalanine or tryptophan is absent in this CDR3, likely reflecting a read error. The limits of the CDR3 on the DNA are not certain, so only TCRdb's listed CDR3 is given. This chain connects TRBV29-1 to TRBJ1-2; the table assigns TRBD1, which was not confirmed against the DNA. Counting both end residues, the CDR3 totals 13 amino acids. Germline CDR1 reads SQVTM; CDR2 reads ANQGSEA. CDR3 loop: CSVEVFDRDRVLI.

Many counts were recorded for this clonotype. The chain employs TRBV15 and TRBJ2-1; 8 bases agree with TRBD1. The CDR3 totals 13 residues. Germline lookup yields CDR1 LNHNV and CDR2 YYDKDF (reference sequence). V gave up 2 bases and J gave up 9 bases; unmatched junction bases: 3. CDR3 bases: TGTGCCACCAGCAGACCCGGACAGGGTGAGCAGTTCTTC. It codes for CATSRPGQGEQFF.

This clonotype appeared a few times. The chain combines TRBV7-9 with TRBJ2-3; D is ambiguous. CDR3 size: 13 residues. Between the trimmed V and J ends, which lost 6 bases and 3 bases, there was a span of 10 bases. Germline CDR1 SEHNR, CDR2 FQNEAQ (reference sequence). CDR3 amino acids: CASRGDGTDTQYF. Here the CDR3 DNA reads TGTGCCAGCAGGGGTGACGGAACAGATACGCAGTATTTT.

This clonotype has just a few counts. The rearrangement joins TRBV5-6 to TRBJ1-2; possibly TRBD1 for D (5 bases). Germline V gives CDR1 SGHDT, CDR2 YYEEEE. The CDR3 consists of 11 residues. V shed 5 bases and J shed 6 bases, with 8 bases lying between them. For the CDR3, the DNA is TGTGCCAGCAGGCAGGGAGATGGCTACACCTTC. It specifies CASRQGDGYTF.

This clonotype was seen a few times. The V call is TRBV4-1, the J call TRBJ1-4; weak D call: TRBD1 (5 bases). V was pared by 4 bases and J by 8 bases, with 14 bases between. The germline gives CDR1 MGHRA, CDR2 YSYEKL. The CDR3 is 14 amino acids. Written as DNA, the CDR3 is TGCGCCAGCAGCCTAGACAGCGGGATCGAAAAACTGTTTTTT. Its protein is CASSLDSGIEKLFF.

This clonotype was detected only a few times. The CDR3 DNA follows: TGTGCCAGCAGAGGATTCAGGGGGCATGAGGCCTACGAGCAGTACTTC. Translating it yields CASRGFRGHEAYEQYF. The genes are TRBV6-2 or TRBV6-3 and TRBJ2-7; 8 bases line up with TRBD1. V shed 6 bases and J 2 bases; nucleotides not matched to a gene: 12. This CDR3 is 16 amino acids long. Germline V gives CDR1 MNHEY, CDR2 SVGEGT.

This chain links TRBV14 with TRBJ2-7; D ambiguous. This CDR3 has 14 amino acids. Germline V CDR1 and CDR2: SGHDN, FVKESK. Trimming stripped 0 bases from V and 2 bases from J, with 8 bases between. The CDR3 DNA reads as TGTGCCAGCAGCCAAGATCAGACCCCCTACGAGCAGTACTTC. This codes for CASSQDQTPYEQYF.

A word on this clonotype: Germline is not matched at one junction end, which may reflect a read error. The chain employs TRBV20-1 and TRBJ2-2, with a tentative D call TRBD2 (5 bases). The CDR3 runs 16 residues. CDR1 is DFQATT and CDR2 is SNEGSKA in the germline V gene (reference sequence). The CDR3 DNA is TGCTGTGCTAGCACACCCCCTGGGGAGAACACCGGGGAGCTGTTTTTT. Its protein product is CCASTPPGENTGELFF.

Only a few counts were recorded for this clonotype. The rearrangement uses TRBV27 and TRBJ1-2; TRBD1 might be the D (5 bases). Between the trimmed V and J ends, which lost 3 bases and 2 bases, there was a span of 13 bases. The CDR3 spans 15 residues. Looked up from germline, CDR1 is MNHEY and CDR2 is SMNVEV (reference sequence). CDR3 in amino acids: CASSFSFRDNYGYTF. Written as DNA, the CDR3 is TGTGCCAGCAGTTTTTCCTTCCGGGACAACTATGGCTACACCTTC.

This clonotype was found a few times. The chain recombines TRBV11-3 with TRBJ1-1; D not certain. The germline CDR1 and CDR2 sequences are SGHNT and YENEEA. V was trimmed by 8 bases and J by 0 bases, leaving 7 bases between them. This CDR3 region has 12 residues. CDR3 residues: CASSLMNTEAFF. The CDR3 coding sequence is TGTGCCAGCTCCCTTATGAACACTGAAGCTTTCTTT.

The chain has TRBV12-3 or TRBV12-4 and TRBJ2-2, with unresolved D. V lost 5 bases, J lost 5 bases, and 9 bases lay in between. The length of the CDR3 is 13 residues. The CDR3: CASSAYGTGELFF. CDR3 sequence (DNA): TGTGCCAGCAGTGCATATGGGACCGGGGAGCTGTTTTTT.